This paragraph covers one TCR beta chain sequence. Its antigen target is currently unknown. No qualities accompany the bases; no much larger clone lies one base away. Trimming removed 3 bases from V and 4 bases from J, leaving 10 bases between the germline ends. From its cysteine to its phenylalanine, the CDR3 spans 13 amino acids. The kept DNA is CDR3 alone, 39 bases in frame from the first base. The germline V gene sets CDR1 to KGHSH and CDR2 to LQKENI. TCR CDR3 regions were amplified from genomic DNA by multiplex PCR using the deep immunoSEQ assay. For each cell subset, the extracted genomic DNA was distributed evenly across all wells of several immunoSEQ 96-well plates, and each plate served as one replicate. For sorted subsets, roughly 200 ng of genomic DNA, equivalent to roughly 33,000 T cell genomes, went into each replicate PCR. Purified libraries were measured with a Qubit 3.0 fluorometer, size-checked on a Bioanalyzer 2100, and measured again with the KAPA Library Quantification kit. Every immunoSEQ 96-well plate was sequenced on a separate single-read 150-cycle Illumina NextSeq 550 flow cell. Per the authors' processing: Because the immunoSEQ output held only junctional sequences and lacked quality scores, the filtering could not match the filtering applied to full-length reads. To assign V/J genes and CDR3, sequences were annotated against IMGT germline references using PyIR, a Python wrapper for IgBLAST v1.9. Reads with weak V/J assignments (E-value above 1e-6), missing CDR3, stop codons, out-of-frame junctions, or ambiguous translated residues were removed. A V3J clonotype was defined by an identical inferred V gene, J gene, and CDR3 amino acid sequence. The percentage overlap between two repertoires was calculated by dividing the number of shared unique clonotypes by the size of the smaller repertoire. Richness of each repertoire was evaluated using RTK rarefaction, the Chao1 estimator, and Recon v2.1 estimates of unobserved clonotypes. OLGA was used to compute generation probabilities for all TCRbeta clonotypes that the gDNA method yielded from a few donors. TCRdb carries this immuneACCESS record with in-frame sequences only. Its versions omit some clonotypes, under half of them owing to an unresolved V gene in the studies checked, with the rest unexplained. V, J and clone size are taken as reported in that table, and D and trimming were inferred from the DNA itself. For this sample the table gives 400,000 to 600,000 clones, of which 90% to 96% were detected only once. Jointly, the top ten make up approximately 0.067% of the sample.

Donors were healthy HIV-negative adults with no recently reported acute infections or vaccinations. All donors were Caucasian adults living in Nashville, Tennessee, USA. CD4+ T cells were enriched through magnetic negative selection, after which naive cells were positively selected on CD45RA and the remaining negative fraction served as the memory subset. After blood collection by leukapheresis, PBMCs were isolated using Ficoll-Histopaque density gradient centrifugation and then cryopreserved in the vapor phase of liquid nitrogen. Purity and quantity of every magnetically sorted T cell population were checked by analytical flow cytometry. From each sorted fraction, genomic DNA was isolated and quantified by UV absorbance on a Nanodrop 2000c. The entry originates in a study of shared clonotypes between healthy human individuals (dated by TCRdb to about 2020). Looking at the study overall: A couple of women and a few men aged 18 to 49 years were included in the cohort. For each donor, CD4 naive and CD4 memory were each given three plates, CD8 naive was given two plates, and CD8 memory was given one plate. To estimate repertoire size and how much clonotype sharing occurs between individuals, the study deeply sequenced the blood TCR repertoires of five healthy adults. Libraries were prepared and TCR repertoires were sequenced by different laboratories using diverse techniques, in order to increase sequencing depth and limit assay-specific biases. Per donor, leukapheresis produced somewhere between about 0.94 and 10 billion PBMCs.

Results and caveats for the whole study, not just this receptor: The small number of donors limited the genetic and exposure-history diversity represented. Sampling was restricted to blood, and TCR repertoires in tissue are likely to differ from TCR repertoires in blood. Naive subsets generally had larger estimated clonotype richness than memory subsets. Approximately 4.8% of naive CD4, around 3.6% of naive CD8, roughly 2.4% of memory CD4, and around 0.42% of memory CD8 clonotypes were shared across several donors. Pairwise subsampling led to the expectation that sequencing depth would affect the degree of clonotype sharing among donors. Clonotypes shared by all four sorted-subset donors showed higher generation probabilities than non-shared clonotypes. Even with the large sequencing depth, rarefaction of the sorted-subset datasets indicated that sequencing was incomplete.

Sequenced material: naive CD4+ T cells sorted from blood. In light of the paper, this sample's cell subset or site label describes: CD45RA+ positively selected. The chain employs TRBV18 and TRBJ2-7, with an unclear D gene assignment. The source is a woman in her 30s in good health. For the CDR3, the sequence is CASSPGATYEQYF. The DNA reads TGTGCCAGCTCACCCGGAGCTACGTACGAGCAGTACTTC. Joined to the reference TRBV18 and TRBJ2-7 proteins, this CDR3 gives the full variable domain: NAGVMQNPRHLVRRRGQEARLRCSPMKGHSHVYWYRQLPEEGLKFMVYLQKENIIDESGMPKERFSAEFPKEGPSILRIQQVVRGDSAAYFCASSPGATYEQYFGPGTRLTVT.